The 24 T cell receptor beta chains below come from one sample, sequenced in a study of response to subunit inactivated influenza vaccine. MiXCR was run by TCRdb on the RT-PCR reads, yielding one entry per CDR3 protein. The data hold around 500,000 distinct CDR3 sequences, with approximately 9.9% observed a single time. This specimen consisted of PBMCs from blood, obtained 40 to 50 days after vaccination. These receptors were taken from a man in his forties or fifties who received an inactivated influenza vaccine.

This clonotype was found many times. The gene calls are TRBV6-2 or TRBV6-3 and TRBJ2-7; TRBD2 matches 14 bases. The V and J ends lost 7 bases and 2 bases, in that order; junction bases with no gene match: 4. The CDR3 runs 15 residues. Germline V gives CDR1 MNHEY, CDR2 SVGEGT. The CDR3 DNA sequence: TGTGCCAGCACCGGACTAGCGGGGGGCGCCTACGAGCAGTACTTC. Its protein is CASTGLAGGAYEQYF.

The rearrangement uses TRBV7-6 and TRBJ1-2; D uncertain. V was shortened by 3 bases and J by 1 base, with 12 bases between the two germline ends. The CDR3 has 15 residues. The germline V gene has CDR1 SGHVS and CDR2 FNYEAQ. The CDR3 sequence is CASSFRPALNYGYTF. The CDR3 DNA reads TGTGCCAGCAGCTTTCGTCCCGCTCTTAACTATGGCTACACCTTC.

For this clonotype: Mismatch with germline at one junction end may stem from a read error. The rearrangement joins TRBV7-8 to TRBJ1-1; D is perhaps TRBD1 (5 bases). The CDR3 is 13 residues long. Germline CDR1 is SGHVS and CDR2 is FQNEAQ. CDR3 residues: CASSLERGTEACF. The DNA of the CDR3 is TGTGCCAGCAGCTTAGAAAGGGGCACTGAAGCTTGCTTT.

V usage is TRBV11-2 and J usage is TRBJ2-7; 8 bases match TRBD1. V dropped 1 base and J dropped 5; count of bases not matched to a gene: 7. CDR1 SGHAT and CDR2 FQNNGV come from the germline V gene. The CDR3 extends over 15 amino acids. The CDR3 region has the DNA TGTGCCAGCAGCTTAGGGACAGGGTTGGTGGACGAGCAGTACTTC. Protein sequence: CASSLGTGLVDEQYF. Full variable domain (rest looked up from reference TRBV11-2 and TRBJ2-7): EAGVAQSPRYKIIEKRQSVAFWCNPISGHATLYWYQQILGQGPKLLIQFQNNGVVDDSQLPKDRFSAERLKGVDSTLKIQPAKLEDSAVYLCASSLGTGLVDEQYFGPGTRLTVT.

In its sample, this clonotype was seen many times. This sequence joins TRBV20-1 and TRBJ2-1; 12 positions match TRBD2. The ends lost 2 bases at V and 4 bases at J; junction bases unmatched: 6. The CDR3 is made up of 16 amino acids. From germline, CDR1 is DFQATT and CDR2 SNEGSKA (reference sequence). CDR3 sequence: CSARSLAGGLYNEQFF. CDR3 DNA sequence: TGCAGTGCTAGATCCCTAGCGGGAGGGTTATACAATGAGCAGTTCTTC.

Comment on this clonotype: It may be a read error: a sequence one base away is much more abundant. The rearrangement uses TRBV7-6 and TRBJ2-7; TRBD1 agrees at 12 bases. The junction had 15 bases not matched to a gene; V was cut back by 5 bases and J by 13 bases. There are 15 residues in the CDR3. CDR1 is SGHVS, CDR2 FNYEAQ, per germline. The CDR3, as DNA: TGTGCCAGCAGCCCCAGATCGGGACAGGGGGCAGGGCATTACTTC. Its translation: CASSPRSGQGAGHYF.

The sample holds a few counts of this clonotype. This chain connects TRBV29-1 to TRBJ2-6, with a possible D match to TRBD2 (5 bases). Per the germline V gene, CDR1 is SQVTM and CDR2 is ANQGSEA. The CDR3 runs to 13 residues. V was trimmed by 6 bases and J by 2 bases, leaving 8 bases between them. The chain's CDR3 is CSVERAGANVLTF. In DNA, the CDR3 is TGCAGCGTCGAGAGGGCTGGGGCCAACGTCCTGACTTTC.

This chain links TRBV6-1 with TRBJ2-1; the D is unclear. The V end lost 2 bases, the J end lost 6 bases, and 14 bases lay between the germline ends. The CDR3 is 15 residues long. Per germline, CDR1 MNHNS and CDR2 SASEGT. The CDR3 nucleotides read TGTGCCAGCAGTGAATTACAGCTTACGGGCAATGAGCAGTTCTTC. It is translated as CASSELQLTGNEQFF.

The rearrangement links TRBV4-3 to TRBJ1-2; possible D gene TRBD1, 6 bases. There are 13 residues in the CDR3. Trimming shortened V by 0 bases and J by 10 bases, and 12 bases separated the two germline ends. Per germline, CDR1 LGHNA and CDR2 YSLEER. CDR3 sequence reads: CASSQDLGQDYTF. CDR3 DNA sequence: TGCGCCAGCAGCCAAGATCTGGGACAAGACTACACCTTC.

This clonotype showed up just a few times. The chain employs TRBV12-3 or TRBV12-4 and TRBJ2-7; 8 nucleotides align to TRBD1. After removal of 5 bases from V and 3 bases from J, the junction contained 9 bases not matched to a gene. The CDR3 loop spans 15 amino acids. The CDR3 DNA reads as TGTGCCAGCAGTCAACCCCGACAGGGGATCTACGAGCAGTACTTC. It codes for CASSQPRQGIYEQYF.

The V gene is TRBV2, the J gene TRBJ1-1; 9 bases line up with TRBD1. This CDR3 is built from 14 residues. Germline trimming cut 7 bases from V and 3 bases from J; bases unmatched to any gene: 6. Germline CDR1 SNHLY, CDR2 FYNNEI. CDR3 in amino acids: CASTMDRGYTEAFF. For the CDR3, the DNA is TGTGCCAGCACCATGGACAGGGGCTACACTGAAGCTTTCTTT.

The chain is built from TRBV10-3 and TRBJ2-7, with D tentatively TRBD2 (6 bases). The CDR3 is 16 residues long. Trimming pared 0 bases from V and 3 bases from J, leaving 15 bases between. Germline-derived CDR1 and CDR2 are ENHRY and SYGVKD. The CDR3 region is CAISESGREVGYEQYF. In nucleotides, the CDR3 is TGTGCCATCAGTGAGTCGGGCAGGGAGGTGGGCTACGAGCAGTACTTC.

The rearrangement uses TRBV7-2 and TRBJ1-2; D unclear. CDR1 is SGHTA, CDR2 FQGNSA, per germline. V was pared by 5 bases and J by 3 bases, with 13 bases between. The CDR3 consists of 14 residues. The CDR3 bases are TGTGCCAGCAGCGCCTTCAGGTTTGACTATGGCTACACCTTC. The encoded protein is CASSAFRFDYGYTF.

V is TRBV27 and J is TRBJ2-1, with 8 bases lining up with TRBD1. The CDR3 is 15 residues long. J gave up 5 bases and V 6 bases, and 9 bases lay outside the gene matches. The germline CDR1 and CDR2 sequences are MNHEY and SMNVEV (reference sequence). The CDR3, as DNA: TGTGCCAGCAGCGACCCCCAGGGGGCGGACAATGAGCAGTTCTTC. Amino acid sequence: CASSDPQGADNEQFF.

The sample holds many counts of this clonotype. The V gene is TRBV6-1, the J gene TRBJ1-4; D is unclear. In germline, CDR1 is MNHNS, CDR2 SASEGT. The CDR3 extends over 15 amino acids. Between the trimmed V and J ends, which lost 6 bases and 0 bases, there was a span of 11 bases. CDR3 residues: CASRPHGATNEKLFF. CDR3 coding DNA: TGTGCCAGCAGGCCCCATGGAGCAACTAATGAAAAACTGTTTTTT.

The rearrangement links TRBV20-1 to TRBJ2-7, with TRBD2 matching over 14 bases. V lost 6 bases to trimming and J lost 3 bases; unmatched junction nucleotides: 4. Germline values: CDR1 DFQATT, CDR2 SNEGSKA (reference sequence). The CDR3 is made up of 14 amino acids. CDR3 region: CSAPTSGGGYEQYF. CDR3 sequence (DNA): TGCAGTGCCCCGACTAGCGGGGGGGGCTACGAGCAGTACTTC.

In its sample, this clonotype was seen a few times. This chain joins TRBV24-1 and TRBJ2-3; no reliable D call. The length of the CDR3 is 14 residues. With 9 bases removed from V and 2 bases from J, the gap between germline ends came to 14 bases. Germline loops: CDR1 KGHDR, CDR2 SFDVKD. The CDR3 region is CATSFSATTDTQYF. The CDR3 DNA is TGTGCCACCTCCTTTTCAGCCACCACAGATACGCAGTATTTT.

V and J are TRBV5-1 and TRBJ1-6; D possibly corresponds to TRBD1 (5 bases). The CDR3 is 14 residues long. V lost 5 bases and J 5 bases, leaving 11 bases between the germline ends. Germline values: CDR1 SGHRS, CDR2 YFSETQ. The CDR3 region has the DNA TGCGCCAGCAGGTTCGGGACGGATAATTCACCCCTCCACTTT. This codes for CASRFGTDNSPLHF.

This clonotype was found a few times. V usage is TRBV7-9 and J usage is TRBJ2-2; 10 nucleotides agree with TRBD2. Per germline, CDR1 SEHNR and CDR2 FQNEAQ (reference sequence). The CDR3 sequence is 14 residues long. Trimming removed 5 bases from V and 6 bases from J; junction bases left unmatched: 3. CDR3 protein: CASSRSGGAGELFF. CDR3 bases: TGTGCCAGCAGCAGAAGCGGGGGGGCCGGGGAGCTGTTTTTT.

The chain links TRBV7-2 to TRBJ1-6; D is unresolved. Per germline, CDR1 SGHTA and CDR2 FQGNSA. CDR3 size: 16 residues. V shed 2 bases and J shed 3 bases, with 11 bases lying between them. CDR3 in amino acids: CASSLTNIGYNSPLHF. The CDR3, as DNA: TGTGCCAGCAGCTTAACTAACATCGGCTATAATTCACCCCTCCACTTT.

This clonotype was detected ten times or more. The J gene is TRBJ1-5, the V gene TRBV20-1; a possible D gene is TRBD1 (6 bases). The CDR3 totals 12 residues. Per germline, CDR1 DFQATT and CDR2 SNEGSKA (reference sequence). V shed 3 bases and J shed 7 bases, with 10 bases lying between them. The CDR3 loop reads CSASRGVQPQHF. The DNA for the CDR3 is TGCAGTGCTAGTAGGGGGGTCCAGCCCCAGCATTTT.

In this sample, this clonotype turned up a few times. V and J are TRBV7-9 and TRBJ2-3, with D maybe TRBD1 (6 bases). This CDR3 is built from 13 residues. In germline, CDR1 is SEHNR, CDR2 FQNEAQ (reference sequence). V was pared by 7 bases and J by 5 bases, with 13 bases between. This CDR3 is CASKQGFLDTQYF. CDR3 in DNA: TGTGCCAGCAAGCAGGGGTTCCTAGATACGCAGTATTTT.

This clonotype was observed a handful of times. V and J are TRBV18 and TRBJ2-7; 9 nucleotides line up with TRBD1. The CDR3 has 15 residues. Looked up from germline, CDR1 is KGHSH and CDR2 is LQKENI. V dropped 3 bases and J dropped 4; count of bases not matched to a gene: 7. For the CDR3, the DNA is TGTGCCAGCTCACCGCCGCGGACAGGGGCTTACGAGCAGTACTTC. Its translation is CASSPPRTGAYEQYF.

There are a few counts of this clonotype. This chain links TRBV12-3 or TRBV12-4 with TRBJ2-1; 9 bases align to TRBD2. V lost 6 bases, J lost 1 base, and 4 bases stayed unmatched. The CDR3 has 15 residues. In nucleotides, the CDR3 is TGTGCCAGCAGGAAAGCGGGGGGTTCCTACAATGAGCAGTTCTTC. Its protein product is CASRKAGGSYNEQFF.